This T cell receptor beta chain was observed in a study of cytomegalovirus exposure and HLA in healthy donors. Study-level information: Drawn from HLA-typed donors, tens of millions of unique TCRs were held in an early data release. Study-wide findings and caveats: Prior analysis indicated that the majority of TCR beta V segments exhibited productivity approximately 87% or approximately 30% of the time. Near-uniform donor sequencing depth was presumed by presence/absence analyses.

About this clone: Its target is not known.

Though nominally healthy at sampling, donors likely had unrecorded immune exposures. Both 60 Vbeta primers and 13 Jbeta primers went into the PCR. Here immunoSEQ multiplex PCR was the method, and the copy in TCRdb shows in-frame clones only, minus some. The sample lists 130,000 to 150,000 clones; about three quarters were seen once. Sequencing input: PBMCs. The sequence was collected from a man aged 35 to 55 in good health and CMV-seropositive.

The CDR3 coding sequence is TGTGCCAGCAGCCAAGATTTGGACACTGGGACAGCACCGGGGCAGCCCCAGCATTTT. This gives the protein CASSQDLDTGTAPGQPQHF. The rearrangement joins TRBV4-2 to TRBJ1-5, with 7 nucleotides matching TRBD1. The V gene's germline CDR1 is LGHNA and CDR2 YNFKEQ. The CDR3 spans 19 residues. V shed 0 bases and J 7 bases; nucleotides not matched to a gene: 18.